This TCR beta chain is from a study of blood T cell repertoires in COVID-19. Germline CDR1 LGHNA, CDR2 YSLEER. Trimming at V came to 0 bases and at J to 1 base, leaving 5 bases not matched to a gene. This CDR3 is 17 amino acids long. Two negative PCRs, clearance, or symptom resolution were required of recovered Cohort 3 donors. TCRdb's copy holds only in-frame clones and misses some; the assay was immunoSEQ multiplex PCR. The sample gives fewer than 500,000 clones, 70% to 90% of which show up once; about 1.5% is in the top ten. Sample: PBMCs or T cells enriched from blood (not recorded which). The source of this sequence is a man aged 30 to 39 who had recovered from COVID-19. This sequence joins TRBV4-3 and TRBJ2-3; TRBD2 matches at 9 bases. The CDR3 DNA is TGCGCCAGCAGCCAAGACAATAGCGGGGGCGGCACAGATACGCAGTATTTT. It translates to CASSQDNSGGGTDTQYF.